This TCR beta chain was retrieved from a study of early T cells in non-severe SARS-CoV-2 infection. Individual cDNA molecules carried attached unique molecular identifiers. TCRdb passed the 5' RACE reads through MiXCR, listing each CDR3 protein once. The sample lists fewer than 80,000 distinct CDR3 sequences, roughly 13% occurring once. Findings and limits, study-wide: VDJdb matches were skewed toward anti-spike CD8 T cell responses.

This clonotype was counted at least ten times. The antigen is not known. V lost 4 bases, J lost 4 bases, and 9 bases lay in between. This CDR3 spans 13 amino acids. Germline values: CDR1 SGHRS, CDR2 YFSETQ. The clonotype was recovered from an adult who was a healthcare worker with PCR-confirmed SARS-CoV-2 infection or an uninfected control (not recorded which). The sequencing input was whole blood. This sequence joins TRBV5-1 and TRBJ2-1; no clear D. CDR3 residues: CASSPGRYNEQFF. The CDR3 coding sequence is TGCGCCAGCAGCCCAGGACGGTACAATGAGCAGTTCTTC.